The sequence of this T cell receptor (beta chain) was determined in a study of T cells after yellow fever vaccination. Findings and caveats of the study: By day 5 rather than day 15, the secondary response had peaked, though it was weaker. Researchers cautioned that FACS-sorted repertoires could harbor abundant clonotypes contaminating from the bulk population.

Comment on this clonotype: Its target is not known.

CDR1 and CDR2 from the germline V gene are SNHLY and FYNNEI. There are 13 residues in the CDR3. Trimming stripped 8 bases from V and 4 bases from J, with 11 bases between. UMIs were added to TCR cDNA along with a universal primer site when it was made by 5'RACE template switching. TCRdb reprocessed the 5' RACE reads via MiXCR and lists one record per CDR3 protein. The table includes hundreds of thousands of distinct CDR3 sequences, 8.5% to 9% detected once. The receptor was derived from a man younger than 30 who received the YFV17D yellow fever vaccine. J is TRBJ1-4 and V is TRBV2; D unresolved. Specimen: PBMCs, collected on the day of the first yellow fever vaccination. The CDR3 loop reads CASGRANNEKLFF. The CDR3 nucleotides are TGTGCCAGCGGAAGGGCAAATAATGAAAAACTGTTTTTT.